Below, 30 T cell receptor beta chains from the same sample are listed, as sequenced in a study of radiotherapy plus CTLA-4 blockade in lung cancer. Clones were read by immunoSEQ multiplex PCR, and TCRdb kept only the in-frame ones, dropping some. The sample holds tens of thousands of clones, roughly 72% seen once. The specimen comprised peripheral blood, sampled from a patient treated with radiotherapy plus ipilimumab. The receptor set was obtained from a human donor with non-small cell lung cancer who had stable disease on radiotherapy plus ipilimumab.

The rearrangement joins TRBV29-1 to TRBJ1-2, with TRBD1 matching 9 bases. V shed 5 bases and J 8 bases; nucleotides not matched to a gene: 9. Germline CDR1 is SQVTM and CDR2 is ANQGSEA. There are 13 residues in the CDR3. CDR3 sequence (DNA): TGCAGCGTTTCGGTCTGGACAGGGGACGGCTACACCTTC. This translates into CSVSVWTGDGYTF.

The chain couples TRBV4-1 to TRBJ1-2, with D possibly TRBD1 on 5 matching bases. The CDR3 sequence is 15 residues long. V was pared by 1 base and J by 2 bases, with 11 bases between. Germline V lookup: CDR1 MGHRA, CDR2 YSYEKL. The CDR3 coding sequence is TGCGCCAGCAGCCAAGGGCGACAGCTGAACTATGGCTACACCTTC. Amino acid sequence: CASSQGRQLNYGYTF.

The genes are TRBV5-1 and TRBJ1-5; 7 nucleotides match TRBD1. CDR3 length: 17 residues. CDR1 and CDR2 from the germline V gene are SGHRS and YFSETQ. Losses at the gene ends were 2 bases for V and 3 bases for J; bases not matched to a gene: 11. DNA of the CDR3: TGCGCCAGCAGCTTTCCGGGGACAGCCAGCTCCAATCAGCCCCAGCATTTT. It encodes CASSFPGTASSNQPQHF.

V and J are TRBV19 and TRBJ1-1; D not resolved. The V and J ends lost 5 bases and 1 base respectively, with 8 bases between them. Germline V gene lookup returns CDR1 LNHDA and CDR2 SQIVND (reference sequence). The CDR3 is made up of 13 amino acids. CDR3 sequence: CASSYTRNTEAFF. DNA for the CDR3: TGTGCCAGTAGTTATACAAGGAACACTGAAGCTTTCTTT.

The chain has TRBV6-6 and TRBJ1-4, with 8 bases fitting TRBD1. The CDR3 spans 15 residues. After removal of 5 bases from V and 8 bases from J, the junction contained 10 bases not matched to a gene. Germline CDR1 and CDR2: MNHNY and SVGAGI (reference sequence). DNA of the CDR3: TGTGCCAGCAGTCCATATCTTCAGGGGGCGGAAAAACTGTTTTTT. Amino acid sequence: CASSPYLQGAEKLFF.

The V gene is TRBV10-2, the J gene TRBJ2-7, with D possibly TRBD2 on 6 matching bases. The germline V gene encodes CDR1 WSHSY and CDR2 SAAADI. There are 15 residues in the CDR3. V was cut by 4 bases and J by 0 bases, with 13 bases left in between. CDR3 sequence reads: CASSGGGVHSYEQYF. The CDR3 DNA reads TGCGCCAGCAGTGGGGGCGGGGTGCACTCCTACGAGCAGTACTTC.

This chain links TRBV6-6 with TRBJ1-5, with 8 bases fitting TRBD1. CDR3 length equals 15 residues. CDR1 and CDR2 from the germline V gene are MNHNY and SVGAGI (reference sequence). V trimming: 6 bases; J trimming: 5 bases; junction bases outside the gene matches: 9. CDR3 DNA sequence: TGTGCCAGCAGGCCCACAGGGGGGGCTCATCAGCCCCAGCATTTT. Protein product: CASRPTGGAHQPQHF.

The chain's CDR3 is CASSTTGTSNQPQHF. In nucleotides, the CDR3 is TGTGCCAGCAGCACCACAGGGACCAGTAATCAGCCCCAGCATTTT. The V call is TRBV2, the J call TRBJ1-5; TRBD1 might be the D (6 bases). CDR3 length equals 15 residues. V was pared by 6 bases and J by 4 bases, with 16 bases between. Germline CDR1 reads SNHLY; CDR2 reads FYNNEI.

This clone was detected a few times. The V call is TRBV7-2, the J call TRBJ1-1; 7 bases are shared with TRBD1. CDR3 length: 13 amino acids. V shed 5 bases, J shed 3 bases, and the junction held 3 bases outside the gene matches. The germline CDR1 and CDR2 sequences are SGHTA and FQGNSA. CDR3 sequence reads: CASSAGQDTEAFF. As DNA, the CDR3 is TGTGCCAGCAGCGCCGGACAGGACACTGAAGCTTTCTTT.

There are a few counts of this clone. V usage is TRBV25-1 and J usage is TRBJ2-3, with 10 bases matching TRBD1. There are 14 residues in the CDR3. V trimming: 4 bases; J trimming: 6 bases; junction bases outside the gene matches: 4. CDR1 is MGHDK, CDR2 SYGVNS, per germline. This CDR3 is CASSGDRGHDTQYF. As DNA, the CDR3 is TGTGCCAGCAGTGGAGACAGGGGGCACGATACGCAGTATTTT.

The chain employs TRBV5-1 and TRBJ1-4; weak D call: TRBD1 (6 bases). This CDR3 spans 15 amino acids. The V gene lost 0 bases and the J gene lost 6 bases, with 12 bases spanning the gap. The V gene's germline CDR1 is SGHRS and CDR2 YFSETQ. The chain's CDR3 is CASSLVNREDEKLFF. In DNA, the CDR3 is TGCGCCAGCAGCTTGGTGAACAGGGAAGATGAAAAACTGTTTTTT.

This chain links TRBV5-5 with TRBJ2-3, with TRBD2 matching over 7 bases. This CDR3 has 16 amino acids. V was clipped by 6 bases and J by 4 bases; unmatched bases: 14. The germline V gene has CDR1 SGHKS and CDR2 YYEKEE (reference sequence). The CDR3 protein is CASTSIPGGGADTQYF. CDR3 DNA: TGTGCCAGCACTTCGATACCCGGCGGGGGAGCAGATACGCAGTATTTT.

This clone was seen just once. The rearrangement uses TRBV7-6 and TRBJ1-3; D call uncertain. The CDR3 is 17 amino acids. Trimming pared 2 bases from V and 0 bases from J, leaving 14 bases between. Germline-derived CDR1 and CDR2 are SGHVS and FNYEAQ. This CDR3 reads CASSLRGRTSSGNTIYF. CDR3 nucleotide sequence: TGTGCCAGCAGCTTAAGAGGGAGAACCTCCTCTGGAAACACCATATATTTT.

The table lists this clone with a count of one. The chain is built from TRBV11-3 and TRBJ1-1, with D unclear. The CDR3 runs 13 residues. CDR1 SGHNT and CDR2 YENEEA come from the germline V gene. Deletions cut 1 base from V and 6 bases from J, with 9 bases between. The CDR3 loop reads CASSLVARAEAFF. The CDR3 coding sequence is TGTGCCAGCAGCTTAGTAGCGCGGGCTGAAGCTTTCTTT.

This clone was counted only a few times. DNA of the CDR3: TGTGCCAGCTCACCCGGACAGGGGGCCGATGGCTACACCTTC. This sequence encodes CASSPGQGADGYTF. V and J are TRBV18 and TRBJ1-2, with 11 bases lining up with TRBD1. The V segment lost 3 bases and the J segment 6 bases; nucleotides outside the gene matches: 3. The CDR3 totals 14 residues. The germline CDR1 and CDR2 sequences are KGHSH and LQKENI.

V and J are TRBV27 and TRBJ1-1; 7 nucleotides agree with TRBD1. The CDR3 extends over 13 amino acids. Looked up from germline, CDR1 is MNHEY and CDR2 is SMNVEV (reference sequence). The trim removed 4 bases at V and 3 bases at J, leaving 2 bases unmatched. CDR3 amino acids: CASSWQGDTEAFF. CDR3 sequence (DNA): TGTGCCAGCAGTTGGCAGGGGGACACTGAAGCTTTCTTT.

CDR3 DNA sequence: TGTGCCAGCAGCATCGGGTCCCTCTACGAGCAGTACTTC. Amino acid sequence: CASSIGSLYEQYF. The J gene is TRBJ2-7, the V gene TRBV5-4; no definite D call. The CDR3 is 13 residues long. From germline, CDR1 is SGHNT and CDR2 YYREEE (reference sequence). Deletions cut 4 bases from V and 3 bases from J, with 11 bases between. The entire variable domain, with the rest obtained from reference TRBV5-4 and TRBJ2-7, is as follows: ETGVTQSPTHLIKTRGQQVTLRCSSQSGHNTVSWYQQALGQGPQFIFQYYREEENGRGNFPPRFSGLQFPNYSSELNVNALELDDSALYLCASSIGSLYEQYFGPGTRLTVT.

The V gene is TRBV5-4, the J gene TRBJ1-1; D is possibly TRBD1 (6 bases). The germline V gene has CDR1 SGHNT and CDR2 YYREEE (reference sequence). The CDR3 sequence is 13 residues long. Trimming shortened V by 4 bases and J by 3 bases, and 10 bases separated the two germline ends. This chain's CDR3 is CASSVDSYTEAFF. CDR3 in DNA: TGTGCCAGCAGCGTGGACAGTTACACTGAAGCTTTCTTT.

This chain connects TRBV9 to TRBJ1-5, with D maybe TRBD1 (6 bases). Germline V gene data show CDR1 as SGDLS and CDR2 as YYNGEE. The length of the CDR3 is 14 residues. V lost 3 bases and J lost 4, with 11 bases in between. Here the CDR3 reads CASSGPDRNQPQHF. CDR3 DNA: TGTGCCAGCAGCGGCCCGGACAGAAATCAGCCCCAGCATTTT.

The chain carries TRBV7-2 and TRBJ2-1; D gene unclear. Trimming left V 2 bases short and J 6 bases short, with 14 bases between. Germline loops: CDR1 SGHTA, CDR2 FQGNSA. CDR3 length equals 15 residues. The CDR3 DNA sequence: TGTGCCAGCAGCTTATTCCAACGGAGCACCAATGAGCAGTTCTTC. Protein product: CASSLFQRSTNEQFF.

The CDR3 coding sequence is TGCGCCAGCAGCTTGGGGGGGGGCCTAGAGACCCAGTACTTC. This gives the protein CASSLGGGLETQYF. The gene calls are TRBV5-1 and TRBJ2-5; maybe TRBD2 (7 bases). The germline V and J ends were trimmed by 0 bases and 4 bases, with 10 bases remaining between them. Germline CDR1 and CDR2: SGHRS and YFSETQ. The CDR3 runs 14 residues.

The chain has TRBV2 and TRBJ2-5; D is possibly TRBD2 (5 bases). The end of the DNA is better explained by TRBJ2-7, so the J call may be wrong. This CDR3 spans 13 amino acids. The germline V gene has CDR1 SNHLY and CDR2 FYNNEI. The CDR3 nucleotides read TGTGCCACTACGGGATTCAGCGGTAACGAGCAGTACTTC. It translates to CATTGFSGNEQYF.

J is TRBJ1-5 and V is TRBV23-1; D remains ambiguous. TRBV23-1 is classed as an ORF, of uncertain function. This CDR3 is 16 amino acids long. V lost 6 bases and J lost 0, with 15 bases in between. This CDR3 is CASSPGLADSNQPQHF. CDR3 nucleotides: TGCGCCAGCAGCCCGGGTCTCGCCGATAGCAATCAGCCCCAGCATTTT.

The chain couples TRBV4-1 to TRBJ2-7; 12 bases are shared with TRBD2. V lost 4 bases to trimming and J lost 2 bases; unmatched junction nucleotides: 6. CDR3 length: 16 residues. Looked up from germline, CDR1 is MGHRA and CDR2 is YSYEKL. The CDR3 reads CASSRDGLAGTYEQYF. As DNA, the CDR3 is TGCGCCAGCAGCCGAGATGGACTAGCGGGGACCTACGAGCAGTACTTC.

The chain links TRBV7-9 to TRBJ1-2; D possibly corresponds to TRBD1 (6 bases). V gave up 1 base and J gave up 8 bases, with 20 bases separating them. This CDR3 is built from 16 residues. Germline CDR1 is SEHNR and CDR2 is FQNEAQ (reference sequence). The CDR3 DNA follows: TGTGCCAGCAGCTTAGGGGACCACAGGGAAGAGGAAGGCTACACCTTC. This gives the protein CASSLGDHREEEGYTF.

The chain has TRBV5-1 and TRBJ1-1, with 7 bases lining up with TRBD1. This CDR3 region has 15 residues. Germline V gene lookup returns CDR1 SGHRS and CDR2 YFSETQ. With V trimmed by 7 bases and J by 1 base, 10 bases remained unmatched. CDR3 in DNA: TGCGCCAGCGGATGGGGACAGAGAGAGAACACTGAAGCTTTCTTT. Its translation is CASGWGQRENTEAFF.

This clone was recorded once. The J gene is TRBJ2-5, the V gene TRBV30; D call uncertain. V was cut by 0 bases and J by 5 bases, with 22 bases left in between. The CDR3 spans 17 residues. CDR1 and CDR2 (germline): GTSNPN, SVGIG (reference sequence). CDR3 coding DNA: TGTGCCTGGAGTGTTGGCAGCGCCGGGTCATTTTGGGAGACCCAGTACTTC. Encoded protein: CAWSVGSAGSFWETQYF. The variable domain in full, completed from reference TRBV30 and TRBJ2-5, reads SQTIHQWPATLVQPVGSPLSLECTVEGTSNPNLYWYRQAAGRGLQLLFYSVGIGQISSEVPQNLSASRPQDRQFILSSKKLLLSDSGFYLCAWSVGSAGSFWETQYFGPGTRLLVL.

The J gene is TRBJ2-5, the V gene TRBV10-2, with 8 bases identical to TRBD1. Germline V gene sequence: CDR1 WSHSY, CDR2 SAAADI. This CDR3 comprises 12 residues. V lost 4 bases and J lost 6; bases outside the gene matches: 1. CDR3 nucleotides: TGCGCCAGCAGTGGACAGGGGAAGACCCAGTACTTC. Protein: CASSGQGKTQYF.

The CDR3 DNA sequence: TGTGCCAGCAGCTTGGCCGGCAGGGCCTCTGGAAACACCATATATTTT. Translating it yields CASSLAGRASGNTIYF. The chain joins TRBV5-4 to TRBJ1-3; possible D gene TRBD1, 5 bases. The CDR3 spans 16 residues. The germline V and J ends were trimmed by 0 bases and 0 bases, with 10 bases remaining between them. The germline gives CDR1 SGHNT, CDR2 YYREEE (reference sequence).

In the case of this clone: The final CDR3 position lacks the conserved phenylalanine or tryptophan, pointing to a likely read error. The chain has TRBV19 and TRBJ1-6, with D possibly matching TRBD1 (5 bases). The CDR3 is 14 amino acids. Germline V gene lookup returns CDR1 LNHDA and CDR2 SQIVND (reference sequence). Trimming removed 5 bases at V and 7 bases at J, with 12 bases between. The CDR3 DNA is TGTGCCAGTAGTTACAAGGGGCGGAATTCACCCCTCCACCTT. Protein: CASSYKGRNSPLHL.